This T cell receptor beta chain was captured by sequencing in a study of CD8+CD57+ T cells in acquired aplastic anemia. Turning to the study itself: Sorted CD4+ and CD8+ cells gave an average of approximately 3.1 ug of DNA. An average of roughly 10 million reads for CD4+ cells was obtained from healthy donors.

There are a few counts of this clonotype. Antigen: not known. The CDR3 is made up of 11 amino acids. V was cut by 3 bases and J by 9 bases, with 8 bases left in between. CDR1 is MRHNA, CDR2 SNTAGT, per germline. Whole-study results and caveats: Some 31 shared CD8+ CDR3s appeared highly expressed within patients' immunodominant clones. Patients and healthy controls showed no significant CD8+ Simpson's diversity difference.

The use of genomic DNA as template underpinned the TCR beta VDJ and CDR3 profiling. One entry per CDR3 protein results from TCRdb running MiXCR on the reads. The table includes about 210,000 distinct CDR3 sequences, approximately 57% detected once. The sequence derives from a human donor in good health. The rearrangement joins TRBV6-4 to TRBJ2-5; no reliable D call. The sequenced sample was sorted CD4+, CD8+, or CD8+CD57+ T cells (not recorded which) from PBMCs. The DNA of the CDR3 is TGTGCCAGCAGTGAATCGGGTCCCCAGTACTTC. Translated, it gives CASSESGPQYF.